What follows is one TCR beta chain and its context. The antigen remains unidentified. This record comes from a study of T cell repertoires in cytomegalovirus infection. In germline, CDR1 is MDHEN, CDR2 SYDVKM. The CDR3 covers 15 residues. Trimming at V came to 5 bases and at J to 2 bases, leaving 7 bases not matched to a gene. One entry per CDR3 protein results from TCRdb running MiXCR on the reads. Among under 450,000 distinct CDR3 sequences listed, about a third were seen once. Sample: cultured PBMCs, taken from culture after CMV antigen stimulation. This clonotype was sampled from a human donor in good health (CMV status not recorded). Some clones in this sample may be carry-over from other donors' samples. The gene calls are TRBV28 and TRBJ2-7; 9 bases are shared with TRBD1. CDR3 in DNA: TGTGCCAGCAGTCTCTGGACAGGGGAGGCCTACGAGCAGTACTTC. Amino acids: CASSLWTGEAYEQYF.